One and the same sample provided the 10 T cell receptor beta chains below, sequenced in a study of OX40 agonist ivuxolimab in advanced cancers. Sequencing used immunoSEQ multiplex PCR; TCRdb keeps in-frame clones, though not all of them. The sample gives 65,000 to 90,000 clones, over 65% of which show up once; approximately 2.6% is in the top ten. This specimen consisted of CD4+ or CD8+ T cells sorted from blood, obtained in a trial of the OX40 agonist ivuxolimab. These receptors all stem from an adult with an advanced solid tumor such as melanoma, head and neck, liver or kidney cancer.

The V call is TRBV5-5, the J call TRBJ1-4, with no clear D. Deletions cut 1 base from V and 5 bases from J, with 9 bases between. Germline values: CDR1 SGHKS, CDR2 YYEKEE (reference sequence). CDR3 length: 14 amino acids. The chain's CDR3 is CASSLRVLNEKLFF. The DNA of the CDR3 is TGTGCCAGCAGCTTGCGCGTCCTGAATGAAAAACTGTTTTTT.

The V call is TRBV28, the J call TRBJ2-2, with unresolved D. V was clipped by 5 bases and J by 4 bases, with 14 bases between them. Germline V gene sequence: CDR1 MDHEN, CDR2 SYDVKM. The CDR3 contains 15 residues. The chain's CDR3 is CASSPGAAGTGELFF. The CDR3 coding sequence is TGTGCCAGCAGTCCCGGTGCAGCCGGCACCGGGGAGCTGTTTTTT.

This chain connects TRBV7-2 to TRBJ2-1; D could derive from TRBD1 or TRBD2 (6 bases each). Trimming shortened V by 2 bases and J by 6 bases, and 14 bases separated the two germline ends. The CDR3 sequence is 15 residues long. Germline V lookup: CDR1 SGHTA, CDR2 FQGNSA. The chain's CDR3 is CASSLIGGMVNEQFF. The CDR3 DNA follows: TGTGCCAGCAGCTTAATAGGGGGGATGGTCAATGAGCAGTTCTTC.

The chain links TRBV5-1 to TRBJ1-5; no clear D gene. This CDR3 is built from 13 residues. Germline CDR1 SGHRS, CDR2 YFSETQ. V lost 0 bases and J lost 6, with 7 bases in between. The CDR3 protein is CASSLGDSQPQHF. The DNA of the CDR3 is TGCGCCAGCAGCTTGGGCGATTCTCAGCCCCAGCATTTT.

The V and J genes are TRBV4-1 and TRBJ2-3; D is possibly TRBD1 (6 bases). The CDR3 covers 16 residues. Trimming left V 3 bases short and J 3 bases short, with 16 bases between. The germline gives CDR1 MGHRA, CDR2 YSYEKL. The CDR3: CASSQGTRQVTDTQYF. Written as DNA, the CDR3 is TGCGCCAGCAGCCAGGGAACCAGACAGGTGACAGATACGCAGTATTTT.

Written as DNA, the CDR3 is TGTGCCAGCACCCCCGGGGGATCTCAAGAGACCCAGTACTTC. Translation: CASTPGGSQETQYF. This chain uses TRBV6-6 with TRBJ2-5; D may be TRBD2 (6 bases). The V gene's germline CDR1 is MNHNY and CDR2 SVGAGI (reference sequence). V was pared by 7 bases and J by 2 bases, with 14 bases between. The CDR3 runs 14 residues.

This rearrangement joins TRBV18 to TRBJ1-1; no clear D gene. The CDR3 is made up of 17 amino acids. CDR1 is KGHSH, CDR2 LQKENI, per germline. The V end lost 6 bases, the J end lost 3 bases, and 23 bases lay between the germline ends. In nucleotides, the CDR3 is TGTGCCAGCTCCCCCCAGGAAATATATGGGGAGCACACTGAAGCTTTCTTT. Translation gives CASSPQEIYGEHTEAFF.

This chain connects TRBV7-2 to TRBJ2-3; no firm D call. Germline values: CDR1 SGHTA, CDR2 FQGNSA. The CDR3 is 11 amino acids. V was pared by 5 bases and J by 5 bases, with 5 bases between. Here the CDR3 reads CASSLLDTQYF. CDR3 in DNA: TGTGCCAGCAGCCTTTTAGATACGCAGTATTTT. The full variable domain, in which reference TRBV7-2 and TRBJ2-3 provide the parts outside the CDR3, is GAGVSQSPSNKVTEKGKDVELRCDPISGHTALYWYRQSLGQGLEFLIYFQGNSAPDKSGLPSDRFSAERTGGSVSTLTIQRTQQEDSAVYLCASSLLDTQYFGPGTRLTVL.

The gene calls are TRBV6-1 and TRBJ1-5; D not certain. The CDR3 sequence is 13 residues long. CDR1 and CDR2 (germline): MNHNS, SASEGT. The germline V and J ends were trimmed by 3 bases and 7 bases, with 10 bases remaining between them. The CDR3 sequence is CASSDRRWQPQHF. The CDR3 DNA sequence: TGTGCCAGCAGTGACCGGAGGTGGCAGCCCCAGCATTTT.

J is TRBJ2-3 and V is TRBV9; the D is unclear. V lost 1 base and J 2 bases, leaving 11 bases between the germline ends. Looked up from germline, CDR1 is SGDLS and CDR2 is YYNGEE. There are 15 residues in the CDR3. Here the CDR3 DNA reads TGTGCCAGCAGCGTAACGTATACACCCACAGATACGCAGTATTTT. It translates to CASSVTYTPTDTQYF.